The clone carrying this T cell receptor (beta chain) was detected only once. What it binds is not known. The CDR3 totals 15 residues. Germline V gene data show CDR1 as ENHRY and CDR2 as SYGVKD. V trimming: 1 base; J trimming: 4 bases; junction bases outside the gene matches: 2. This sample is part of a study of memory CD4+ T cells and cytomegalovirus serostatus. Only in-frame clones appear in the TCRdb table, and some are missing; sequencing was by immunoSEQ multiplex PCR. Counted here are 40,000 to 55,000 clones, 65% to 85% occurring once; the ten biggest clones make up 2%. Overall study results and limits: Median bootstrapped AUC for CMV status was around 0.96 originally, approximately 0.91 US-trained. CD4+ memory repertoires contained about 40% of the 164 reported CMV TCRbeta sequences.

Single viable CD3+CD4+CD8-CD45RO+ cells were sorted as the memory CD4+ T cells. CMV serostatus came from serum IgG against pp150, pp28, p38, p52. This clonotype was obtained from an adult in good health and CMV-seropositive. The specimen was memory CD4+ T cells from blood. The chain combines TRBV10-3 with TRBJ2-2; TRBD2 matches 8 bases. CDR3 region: CAISEFGTSTGELFF. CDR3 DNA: TGTGCCATCAGTGAGTTCGGGACTAGCACCGGGGAGCTGTTTTTT.